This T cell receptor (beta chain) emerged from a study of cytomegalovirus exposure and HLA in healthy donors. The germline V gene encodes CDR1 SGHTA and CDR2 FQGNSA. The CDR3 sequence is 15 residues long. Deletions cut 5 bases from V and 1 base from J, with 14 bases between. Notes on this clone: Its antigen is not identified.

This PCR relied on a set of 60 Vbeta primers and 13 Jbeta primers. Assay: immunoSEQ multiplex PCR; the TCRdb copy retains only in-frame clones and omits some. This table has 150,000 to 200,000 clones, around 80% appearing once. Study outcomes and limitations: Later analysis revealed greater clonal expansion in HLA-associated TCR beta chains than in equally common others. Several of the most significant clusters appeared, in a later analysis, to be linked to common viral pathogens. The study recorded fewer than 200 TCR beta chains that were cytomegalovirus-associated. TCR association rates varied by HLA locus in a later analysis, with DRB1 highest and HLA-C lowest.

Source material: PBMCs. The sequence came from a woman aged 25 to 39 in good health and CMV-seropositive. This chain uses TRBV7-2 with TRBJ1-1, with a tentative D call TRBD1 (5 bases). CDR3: CASSNRGLANTEAFF. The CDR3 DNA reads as TGTGCCAGCAGCAACCGGGGACTTGCGAACACTGAAGCTTTCTTT.